Each of the 19 T cell receptor beta chains below was sequenced from the same sample in a study of human T cells and chemical hapten exposure. Sample time point: healthy volunteer bleed at 2 weeks. Total RNA came from unfractionated whole blood. TCRdb used MiXCR to reprocess the RACE reads, holding one entry per CDR3 protein. The sample has about 31,000 distinct CDR3 sequences, less than 8% seen once; the top ten hold roughly 10%. The source material was whole blood. These receptors were taken from a human donor in good health. Some clones in this sample may be carry-over from other donors' samples.

This clonotype showed up many times. The rearrangement joins TRBV20-1 to TRBJ2-1; TRBD2 matches at 11 bases. CDR1 and CDR2 from the germline V gene are DFQATT and SNEGSKA (reference sequence). V dropped 7 bases and J dropped 3; count of bases not matched to a gene: 5. This CDR3 contains 14 residues. CDR3 region: CSGLAGGLYNEQFF. The CDR3 DNA is TGCAGTGGTCTAGCGGGAGGCCTCTACAATGAGCAGTTCTTC.

By share, this clonotype counts as medium-sized. V usage is TRBV7-9 and J usage is TRBJ2-2; a weak D match, TRBD1 (5 bases). The germline V gene encodes CDR1 SEHNR and CDR2 FQNEAQ (reference sequence). The CDR3 is made up of 13 amino acids. Between the trimmed V and J ends, which lost 2 bases and 5 bases, there was a span of 6 bases. CDR3 loop: CASSLSGTGELFF. CDR3 bases: TGTGCCAGCAGCTTATCAGGGACCGGGGAGCTGTTTTTT.

This clonotype has ten or more counts. The genes are TRBV6-5 and TRBJ2-1; tentative D call: TRBD2 (6 bases). Germline V gene data show CDR1 as MNHEY and CDR2 as SVGAGI. The V gene lost 6 bases and the J gene lost 0 bases, with 21 bases spanning the gap. The CDR3 consists of 18 residues. The CDR3 is CASSPRGLSLSSYNEQFF. The CDR3 DNA reads TGTGCCAGCAGCCCTCGGGGACTTTCCTTAAGCTCCTACAATGAGCAGTTCTTC.

This clonotype was counted many times. V and J are TRBV15 and TRBJ1-5; D is possibly TRBD1 (5 bases). The germline V gene has CDR1 LNHNV and CDR2 YYDKDF (reference sequence). Trimming left V 0 bases short and J 3 bases short, with 12 bases between. The CDR3 sequence is 16 residues long. The CDR3 sequence is CATSREFGAINQPQHF. CDR3 coding DNA: TGTGCCACCAGCAGAGAATTTGGGGCGATCAATCAGCCCCAGCATTTT.

There are a few counts of this clonotype. The chain couples TRBV20-1 to TRBJ1-1; D is ambiguous. Deletions cut 1 base from V and 2 bases from J, with 11 bases between. CDR3 length: 14 amino acids. CDR1 is DFQATT, CDR2 SNEGSKA, per germline (reference sequence). CDR3 sequence reads: CSARGRGSNTEAFF. CDR3 DNA: TGCAGTGCTAGAGGCCGAGGGAGTAACACTGAAGCTTTCTTT.

This clonotype was observed a few times. This chain uses TRBV12-3 or TRBV12-4 with TRBJ2-6, with 8 bases identical to TRBD1. Trimming cost V 2 bases and J 0 bases; bases outside gene matches: 6. CDR3 size: 18 residues. CDR3 protein: CASSLTSGGPSGANVLTF. The CDR3 region has the DNA TGTGCCAGCAGTTTAACGTCAGGGGGCCCCTCTGGGGCCAACGTCCTGACTTTC.

This clonotype showed up many times. The chain couples TRBV7-2 to TRBJ2-3; D is perhaps TRBD2 (7 bases). The V gene lost 1 base and the J gene lost 5 bases, with 10 bases spanning the gap. CDR1 SGHTA and CDR2 FQGNSA come from the germline V gene. The CDR3 runs 14 residues. DNA for the CDR3: TGTGCCAGCAGCTTAGGGGGGGGCCTAGATACGCAGTATTTT. Translating gives CASSLGGGLDTQYF.

This clonotype has at least ten counts. The chain is built from TRBV6-6 and TRBJ1-2; unclear D gene. Trimming shortened V by 2 bases and J by 2 bases, and 12 bases separated the two germline ends. Germline lookup yields CDR1 MNHNY and CDR2 SVGAGI (reference sequence). The CDR3 is 15 amino acids. This chain's CDR3 is CASSYAPLPNYGYTF. DNA of the CDR3: TGTGCCAGCAGTTACGCACCCTTGCCCAACTATGGCTACACCTTC.

In the case of this clonotype: One end of the junction varies from germline; a read error may be responsible. This sequence joins TRBV7-9 and TRBJ2-5, with 13 bases that match TRBD2. The germline CDR1 and CDR2 sequences are SEHNR and FQNEAQ (reference sequence). This CDR3 is 12 amino acids long. The CDR3 reads CASSLPGTSGAF. DNA of the CDR3: TGTGCCAGCAGCTTACCCGGGACTAGCGGGGCCTTC.

This clonotype turned up a few times. This chain joins TRBV20-1 and TRBJ2-1; perhaps TRBD1 as D (8 bases). Germline-derived CDR1 and CDR2 are DFQATT and SNEGSKA (reference sequence). The CDR3 totals 13 residues. The CDR3 sequence: CSGGGQVKNEQFF. As DNA, the CDR3 is TGCTCAGGGGGGGGACAGGTGAAAAATGAGCAGTTCTTC.

As for this clonotype: Relative to the germline gene, one junction end is altered; a read error may explain this. The rearrangement links TRBV12-3 or TRBV12-4 to TRBJ2-7; 7 bases align to TRBD2. The CDR3 spans 12 residues. CDR3 coding DNA: TGTGCTAGCAGCGGGGATTCCTACGAGCAGTACTTC. The encoded protein is CASSGDSYEQYF.

This clonotype was seen repeatedly, ten times or more. The J gene is TRBJ2-3, the V gene TRBV27; D is ambiguous. The V end was cut by 4 bases, the J end by 0 bases, with 5 bases between. CDR1 and CDR2 from the germline V gene are MNHEY and SMNVEV (reference sequence). The CDR3 sequence is 13 residues long. The CDR3 sequence: CASSSYSTDTQYF. In nucleotides, the CDR3 is TGTGCCAGCAGTTCGTACAGCACAGATACGCAGTATTTT.

This clonotype is medium-sized by share. V usage is TRBV28 and J usage is TRBJ1-1; D ambiguous. The CDR3 contains 14 residues. V was cut by 6 bases and J by 8 bases, with 19 bases left in between. Germline lookup yields CDR1 MDHEN and CDR2 SYDVKM. The CDR3 sequence: CASSPSYLAEEAFF. The CDR3 nucleotides are TGTGCCAGCAGCCCGAGTTATTTGGCCGAAGAAGCTTTCTTT.

There are a few counts of this clonotype. The chain carries TRBV29-1 and TRBJ2-7; 9 bases agree with TRBD1. Per the germline V gene, CDR1 is SQVTM and CDR2 is ANQGSEA. The V segment lost 6 bases and the J segment 3 bases; nucleotides outside the gene matches: 6. The CDR3 is made up of 13 amino acids. The CDR3 region is CSVVGTGFYEQYF. DNA for the CDR3: TGCAGCGTAGTCGGGACAGGGTTCTACGAGCAGTACTTC.

Ten or more counts support this clonotype. Here the CDR3 DNA reads TGCGCCAGCAGCTACCGGACAGGGGGCCCTGAAGCTTTCTTT. Protein sequence: CASSYRTGGPEAFF. This chain uses TRBV5-1 with TRBJ1-1; 11 bases match TRBD1. After removal of 3 bases from V and 6 bases from J, the junction contained 4 bases not matched to a gene. CDR3 size: 14 residues. Per the germline V gene, CDR1 is SGHRS and CDR2 is YFSETQ.

This clonotype was seen only a few times. The chain employs TRBV7-2 and TRBJ2-1, with 12 positions matching TRBD2. V trimming: 5 bases; J trimming: 7 bases; junction bases outside the gene matches: 9. Germline values: CDR1 SGHTA, CDR2 FQGNSA. The CDR3 runs to 16 residues. The CDR3 reads CASSPHLAGGGNEQFF. The CDR3 DNA sequence: TGTGCCAGCAGCCCCCACCTAGCGGGGGGGGGTAATGAGCAGTTCTTC.

This clonotype was seen a few times. V is TRBV18 and J is TRBJ2-1, with TRBD2 identical over 11 bases. J lost 7 bases, V lost 4 bases, and 3 bases had no gene match. CDR3 length equals 14 residues. The germline CDR1 and CDR2 sequences are KGHSH and LQKENI. The CDR3 spells CASSLAGGVNEQFF. CDR3 DNA sequence: TGTGCCAGCTCACTAGCGGGAGGGGTAAATGAGCAGTTCTTC.

The J gene is TRBJ1-1, the V gene TRBV4-3; D gene ambiguous. The V end lost 0 bases, the J end lost 2 bases, and 7 bases lay between the germline ends. This CDR3 has 14 amino acids. Germline V gene data show CDR1 as LGHNA and CDR2 as YSLEER. The DNA of the CDR3 is TGCGCCAGCAGCCAAGAAGAGGGCAACACTGAAGCTTTCTTT. Its translation: CASSQEEGNTEAFF.

This clonotype occurred many times. The chain's CDR3 is CASSPSGSGANVLTF. The CDR3 DNA reads as TGTGCCAGCAGCCCAAGTGGCTCTGGGGCCAACGTCCTGACTTTC. The chain uses TRBV14 and TRBJ2-6; D call uncertain. The CDR3 spans 15 residues. The germline V and J ends were trimmed by 4 bases and 0 bases, with 7 bases remaining between them. The germline gives CDR1 SGHDN, CDR2 FVKESK.